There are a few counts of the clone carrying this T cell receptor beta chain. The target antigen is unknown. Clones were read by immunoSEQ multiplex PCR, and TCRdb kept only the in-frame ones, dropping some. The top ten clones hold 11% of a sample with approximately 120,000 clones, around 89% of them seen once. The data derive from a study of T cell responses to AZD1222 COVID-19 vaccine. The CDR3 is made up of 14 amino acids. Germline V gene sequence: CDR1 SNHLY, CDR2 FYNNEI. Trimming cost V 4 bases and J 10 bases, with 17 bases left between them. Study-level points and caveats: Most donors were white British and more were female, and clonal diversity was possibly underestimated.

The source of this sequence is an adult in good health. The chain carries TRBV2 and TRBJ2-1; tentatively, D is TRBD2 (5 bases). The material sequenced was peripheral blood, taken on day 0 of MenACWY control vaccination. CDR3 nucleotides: TGTGCCAGCAGTGGATACCCTACAGCGGACGAGCAGTTCTTC. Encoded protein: CASSGYPTADEQFF.